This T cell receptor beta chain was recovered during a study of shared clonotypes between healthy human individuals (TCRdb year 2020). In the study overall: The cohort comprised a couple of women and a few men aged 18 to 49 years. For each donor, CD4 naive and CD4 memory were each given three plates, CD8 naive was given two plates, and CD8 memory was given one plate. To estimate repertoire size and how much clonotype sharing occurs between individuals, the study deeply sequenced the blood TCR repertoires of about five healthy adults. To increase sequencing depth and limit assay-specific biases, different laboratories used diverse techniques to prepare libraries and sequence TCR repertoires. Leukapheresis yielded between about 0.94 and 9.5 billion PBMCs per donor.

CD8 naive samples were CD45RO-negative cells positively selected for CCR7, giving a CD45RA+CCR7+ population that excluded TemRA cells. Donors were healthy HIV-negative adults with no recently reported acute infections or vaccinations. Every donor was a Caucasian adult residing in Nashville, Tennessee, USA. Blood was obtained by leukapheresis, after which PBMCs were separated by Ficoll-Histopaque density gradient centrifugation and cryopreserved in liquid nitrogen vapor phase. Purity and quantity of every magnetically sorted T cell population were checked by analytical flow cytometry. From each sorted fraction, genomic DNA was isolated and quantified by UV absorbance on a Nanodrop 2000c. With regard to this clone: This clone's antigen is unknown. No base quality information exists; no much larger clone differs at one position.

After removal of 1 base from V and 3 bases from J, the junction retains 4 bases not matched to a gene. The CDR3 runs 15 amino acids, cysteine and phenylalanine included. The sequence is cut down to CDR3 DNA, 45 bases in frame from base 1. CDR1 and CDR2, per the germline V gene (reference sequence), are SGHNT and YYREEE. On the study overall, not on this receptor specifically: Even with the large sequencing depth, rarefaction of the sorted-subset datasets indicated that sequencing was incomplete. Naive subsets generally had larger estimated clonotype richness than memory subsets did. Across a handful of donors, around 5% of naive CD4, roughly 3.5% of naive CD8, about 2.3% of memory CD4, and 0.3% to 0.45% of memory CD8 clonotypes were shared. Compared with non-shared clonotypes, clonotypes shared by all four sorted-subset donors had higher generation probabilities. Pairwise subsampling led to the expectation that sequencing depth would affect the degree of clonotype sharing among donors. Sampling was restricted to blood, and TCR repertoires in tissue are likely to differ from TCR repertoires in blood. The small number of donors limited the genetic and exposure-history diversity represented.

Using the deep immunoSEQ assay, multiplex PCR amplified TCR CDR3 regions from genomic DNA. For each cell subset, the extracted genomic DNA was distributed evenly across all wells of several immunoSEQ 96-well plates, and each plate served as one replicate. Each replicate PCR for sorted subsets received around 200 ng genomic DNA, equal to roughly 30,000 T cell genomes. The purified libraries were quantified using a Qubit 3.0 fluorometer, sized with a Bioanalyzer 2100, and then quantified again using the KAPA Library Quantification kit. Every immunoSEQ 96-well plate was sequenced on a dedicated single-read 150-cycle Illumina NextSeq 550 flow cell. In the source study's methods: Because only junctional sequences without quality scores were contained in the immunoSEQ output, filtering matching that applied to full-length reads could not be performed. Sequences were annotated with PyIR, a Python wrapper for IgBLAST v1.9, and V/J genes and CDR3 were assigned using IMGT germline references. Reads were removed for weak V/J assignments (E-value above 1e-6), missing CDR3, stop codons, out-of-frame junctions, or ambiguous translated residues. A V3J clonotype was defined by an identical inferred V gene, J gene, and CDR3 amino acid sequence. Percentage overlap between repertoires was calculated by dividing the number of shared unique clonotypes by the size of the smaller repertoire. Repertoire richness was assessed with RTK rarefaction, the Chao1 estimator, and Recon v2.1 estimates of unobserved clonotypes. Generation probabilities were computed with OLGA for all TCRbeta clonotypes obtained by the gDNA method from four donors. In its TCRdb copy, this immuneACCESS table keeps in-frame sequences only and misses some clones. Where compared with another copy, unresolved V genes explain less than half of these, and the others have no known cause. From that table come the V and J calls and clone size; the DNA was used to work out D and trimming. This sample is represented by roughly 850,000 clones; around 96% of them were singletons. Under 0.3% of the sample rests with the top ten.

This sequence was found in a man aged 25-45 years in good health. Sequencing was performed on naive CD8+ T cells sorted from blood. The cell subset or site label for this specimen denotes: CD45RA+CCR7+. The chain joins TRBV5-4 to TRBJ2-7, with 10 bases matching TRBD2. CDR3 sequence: CASSLSPSGSYEQYF. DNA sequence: TGTGCCAGCAGCTTGTCCCCTAGCGGGAGCTACGAGCAGTACTTC.